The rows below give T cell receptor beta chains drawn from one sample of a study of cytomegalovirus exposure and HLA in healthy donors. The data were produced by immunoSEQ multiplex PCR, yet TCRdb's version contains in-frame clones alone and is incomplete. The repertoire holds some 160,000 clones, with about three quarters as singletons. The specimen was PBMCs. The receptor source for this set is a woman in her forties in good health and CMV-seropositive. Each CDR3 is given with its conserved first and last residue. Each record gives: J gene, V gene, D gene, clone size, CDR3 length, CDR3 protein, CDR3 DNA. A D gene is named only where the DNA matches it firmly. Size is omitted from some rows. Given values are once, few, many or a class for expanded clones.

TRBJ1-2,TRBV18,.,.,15,CASSPVGQSLGGYTF,TGTGCCAGCTCACCCGTTGGACAGTCCCTGGGAGGCTACACCTTC
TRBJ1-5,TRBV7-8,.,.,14,CASSLASWNQPQHF,TGTGCCAGCAGCTTAGCGAGTTGGAATCAGCCCCAGCATTTT
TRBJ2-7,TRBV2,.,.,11,CASIRSYEQYF,TGTGCCAGCATCAGGTCCTACGAGCAGTACTTC
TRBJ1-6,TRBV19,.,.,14,CASSIRSREGALHF,TGTGCCAGTAGTATTCGAAGCAGAGAGGGGGCCCTCCACTTT
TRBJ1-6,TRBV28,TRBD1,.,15,CASRPRGTGNSPLHF,TGTGCCAGCAGACCACGTGGGACAGGGAATTCACCCCTCCACTTT
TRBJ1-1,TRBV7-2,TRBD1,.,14,CASSLDRGFTEAFF,TGTGCCAGCAGCTTAGACAGGGGGTTTACTGAAGCTTTCTTT
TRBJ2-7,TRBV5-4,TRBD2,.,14,CASSSSGGTYEQYF,TGTGCCAGCAGCTCTAGCGGGGGAACCTACGAGCAGTACTTC
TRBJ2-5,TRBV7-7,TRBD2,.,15,CASSLRPSGKETQYF,TGTGCCAGCAGCTTACGGCCTAGCGGCAAAGAGACCCAGTACTTC
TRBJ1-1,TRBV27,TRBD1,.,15,CASSATGVTVTEAFF,TGTGCCAGCAGCGCAACAGGGGTTACTGTCACTGAAGCTTTCTTT
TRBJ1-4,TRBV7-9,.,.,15,CASSLALQGAEKLFF,TGTGCCAGCAGCTTAGCGCTACAGGGCGCGGAAAAACTGTTTTTT
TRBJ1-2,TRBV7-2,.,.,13,CASSLNPGGGYTF,TGTGCCAGCAGCTTAAATCCCGGAGGTGGCTACACCTTC
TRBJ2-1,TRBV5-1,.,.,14,CASTSQETGNEQFF,TGCGCCAGCACCTCGCAAGAGACGGGAAATGAGCAGTTCTTC
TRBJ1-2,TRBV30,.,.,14,CAWAYGLGAPGYTF,TGTGCCTGGGCCTACGGATTGGGGGCCCCTGGCTACACCTTC
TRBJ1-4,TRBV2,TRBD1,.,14,CASSKDRRGEKLFF,TGTGCCAGCAGTAAGGACAGGAGAGGTGAAAAACTGTTTTTT
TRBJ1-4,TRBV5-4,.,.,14,CASSWGGTNEKLFF,TGTGCCAGCAGCTGGGGCGGCACTAATGAAAAACTGTTTTTT
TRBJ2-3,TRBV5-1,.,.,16,CASSPAAGAITDTQYF,TGCGCCAGCAGCCCCGCTGCGGGGGCCATCACAGATACGCAGTATTTT
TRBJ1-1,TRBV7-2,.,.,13,CASSLHMNTEAFF,TGTGCCAGCAGCTTACACATGAACACTGAAGCTTTCTTT
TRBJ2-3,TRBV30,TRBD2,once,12,CAWTRGADTQYF,TGTGCCTGGACCCGGGGGGCAGATACGCAGTATTTT
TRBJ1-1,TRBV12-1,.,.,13,CASSNRVRTEAFF,TGTGCCAGCTCAAACAGGGTTCGGACTGAAGCTTTCTTT
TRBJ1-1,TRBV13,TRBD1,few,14,CASSLAGGNTEAFF,TGTGCCAGCAGCCTCGCAGGGGGTAACACTGAAGCTTTCTTT
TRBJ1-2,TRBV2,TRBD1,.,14,CASSEIDRVGGYTF,TGTGCCAGCAGTGAAATAGACAGGGTAGGGGGCTACACCTTC
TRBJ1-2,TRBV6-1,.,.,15,CASSATGINNYGYTF,TGTGCCAGCAGTGCAACAGGGATAAATAACTATGGCTACACCTTC
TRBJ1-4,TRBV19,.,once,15,CASSNSGDVNEKLFF,TGTGCCAGTAGTAACTCGGGGGACGTTAATGAAAAACTGTTTTTT
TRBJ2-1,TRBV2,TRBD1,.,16,CASTFTGTAYDNEQFF,TGTGCCAGCACCTTCACCGGGACAGCTTACGACAATGAGCAGTTCTTC
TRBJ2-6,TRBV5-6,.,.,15,CASSLVGAGANGLTF,TGTGCCAGCAGCTTGGTTGGGGCTGGGGCCAACGGCCTGACTTTC
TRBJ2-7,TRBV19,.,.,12,CASSIGGSEQYF,TGTGCCAGTAGTATAGGAGGGTCCGAGCAGTACTTC